This T cell receptor beta chain was recorded in a study of blood T cell repertoires in COVID-19. Study-wide context: Sample material is recorded as cDNA or gDNA derived from T cells, B-cell-depleted T cells, or PBMCs.

Original methodology: Scientists estimated how many nucleated cells there were by amplifying reference gene primers. Only in-frame clones appear in the TCRdb table, and some are missing; sequencing was by immunoSEQ multiplex PCR. The DNA was the basis for D and trimming; V, J and clone size are from that table. The table lists 60,000 or so clones, just under 85% of them singletons, with roughly 3.9% in the top ten. The TCR originated in a man between 60 and 75 years old with acute or convalescent COVID-19. The sequenced material came from peripheral blood.

Written as DNA, the CDR3 is TGTGCCAGCAGTTTGGAGACGGAGGGGTCTGAAGCTTTCTTT. It encodes CASSLETEGSEAFF. The chain couples TRBV6-6 to TRBJ1-1; D possibly corresponds to TRBD1 (5 bases). This CDR3 has 14 amino acids. The V gene's germline CDR1 is MNHNY and CDR2 SVGAGI (reference sequence). Trimming stripped 4 bases from V and 6 bases from J, with 15 bases between.